Sequencing of this T cell receptor beta chain was carried out in a study of blood T cell repertoires in COVID-19. Study details: Some COVID-19 samples were acute and others convalescent; all came from the United States, Italy and Spain.

V was shortened by 6 bases and J by 7 bases, with 16 bases between the two germline ends. Germline CDR1 reads SQVTM; CDR2 reads ANQGSEA. The CDR3 is 13 residues long. TCRdb keeps only in-frame clones here, not all; method: immunoSEQ multiplex PCR. The sample has tens of thousands of clones, more than 60% seen once. The material sequenced was peripheral blood. The J gene is TRBJ1-5, the V gene TRBV29-1, with a weak D call TRBD1 (6 bases). This clonotype was obtained from an older woman with acute or convalescent COVID-19. The CDR3 DNA sequence: TGCAGCGTAGTGTCAGGGGCAAACCAGCCCCAGCATTTT. This gives the protein CSVVSGANQPQHF. Full variable domain (rest looked up from reference TRBV29-1 and TRBJ1-5): SAVISQKPSRDICQRGTSLTIQCQVDSQVTMMFWYRQQPGQSLTLIATANQGSEATYESGFVIDKFPISRPNLTFSTLTVSNMSPEDSSIYLCSVVSGANQPQHFGDGTRLSIL.